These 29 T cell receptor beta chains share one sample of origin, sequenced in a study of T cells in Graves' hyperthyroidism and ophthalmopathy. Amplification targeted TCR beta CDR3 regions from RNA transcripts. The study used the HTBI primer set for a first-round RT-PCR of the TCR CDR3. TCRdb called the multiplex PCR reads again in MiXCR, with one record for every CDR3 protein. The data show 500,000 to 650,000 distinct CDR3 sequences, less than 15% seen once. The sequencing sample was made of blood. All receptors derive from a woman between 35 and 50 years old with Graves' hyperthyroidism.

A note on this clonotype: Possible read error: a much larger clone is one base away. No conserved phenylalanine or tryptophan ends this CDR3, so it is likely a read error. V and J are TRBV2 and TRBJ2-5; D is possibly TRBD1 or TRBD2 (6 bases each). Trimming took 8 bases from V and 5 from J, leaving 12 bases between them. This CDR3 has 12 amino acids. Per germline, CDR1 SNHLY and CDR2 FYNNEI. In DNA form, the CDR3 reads TGTGCCAGCTTAAAAGGGGGGGAGACCCAGTACTCC. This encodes CASLKGGETQYS.

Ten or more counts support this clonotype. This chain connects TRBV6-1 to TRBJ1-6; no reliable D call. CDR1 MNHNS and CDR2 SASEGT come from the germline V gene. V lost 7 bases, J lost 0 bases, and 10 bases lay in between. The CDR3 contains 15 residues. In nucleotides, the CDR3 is TGTGCCAGCAAACAAGGGAGCTCCTATAATTCACCCCTCCACTTT. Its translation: CASKQGSSYNSPLHF.

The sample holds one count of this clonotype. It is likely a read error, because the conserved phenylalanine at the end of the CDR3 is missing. The CDR3 reads CASSLTGLAGGELFL. For the CDR3, the DNA is TGTGCCAGCAGCTTAACTGGACTAGCGGGAGGGGAGCTGTTTTTG. This chain uses TRBV7-9 with TRBJ2-2, with 12 bases that match TRBD2. This CDR3 is built from 15 residues. Germline assignment: CDR1 SEHNR and CDR2 FQNEAQ (reference sequence). J gave up 8 bases and V 2 bases, and 3 bases lay outside the gene matches.

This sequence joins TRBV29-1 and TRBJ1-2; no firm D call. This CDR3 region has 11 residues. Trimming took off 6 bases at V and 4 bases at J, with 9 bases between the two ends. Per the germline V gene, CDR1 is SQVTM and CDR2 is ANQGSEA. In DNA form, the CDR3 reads TGCAGCGTACTATCGGGCTATGGCTACACCTTC. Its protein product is CSVLSGYGYTF. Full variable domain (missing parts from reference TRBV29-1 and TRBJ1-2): SAVISQKPSRDICQRGTSLTIQCQVDSQVTMMFWYRQQPGQSLTLIATANQGSEATYESGFVIDKFPISRPNLTFSTLTVSNMSPEDSSIYLCSVLSGYGYTFGSGTRLTVV.

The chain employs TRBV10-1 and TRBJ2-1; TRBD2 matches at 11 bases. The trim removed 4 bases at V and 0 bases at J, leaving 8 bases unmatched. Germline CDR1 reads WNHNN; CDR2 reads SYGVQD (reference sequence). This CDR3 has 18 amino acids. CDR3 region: CASSGFGTSGHSYNEQFF. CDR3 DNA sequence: TGCGCCAGCAGTGGATTTGGGACTAGCGGTCACTCCTACAATGAGCAGTTCTTC.

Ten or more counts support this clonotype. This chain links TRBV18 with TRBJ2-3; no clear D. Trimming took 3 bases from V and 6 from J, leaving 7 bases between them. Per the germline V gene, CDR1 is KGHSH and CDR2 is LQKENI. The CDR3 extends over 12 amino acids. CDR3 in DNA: TGTGCCAGCTCACCCGGCCTTGATACGCAGTATTTT. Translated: CASSPGLDTQYF.

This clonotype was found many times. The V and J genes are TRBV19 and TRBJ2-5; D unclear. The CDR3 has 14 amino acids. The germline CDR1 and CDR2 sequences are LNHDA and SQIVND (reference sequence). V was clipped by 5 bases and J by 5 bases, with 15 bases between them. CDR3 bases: TGTGCCAGTAGTCCCCACGAAAGGCTGGAGACCCAGTACTTC. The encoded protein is CASSPHERLETQYF.

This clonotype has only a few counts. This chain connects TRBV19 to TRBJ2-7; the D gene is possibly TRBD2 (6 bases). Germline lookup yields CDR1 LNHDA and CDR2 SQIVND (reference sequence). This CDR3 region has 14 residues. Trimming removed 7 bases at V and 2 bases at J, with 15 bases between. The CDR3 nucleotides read TGTGCCAGTAATAACCGGGACTTGCCCTACGAGCAGTACTTC. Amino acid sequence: CASNNRDLPYEQYF.

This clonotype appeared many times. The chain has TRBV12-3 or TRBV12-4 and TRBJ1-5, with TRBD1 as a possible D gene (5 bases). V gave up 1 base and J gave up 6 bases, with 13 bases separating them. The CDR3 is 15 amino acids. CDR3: CASSLDYWGPQPQHF. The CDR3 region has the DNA TGTGCCAGCAGTTTAGACTACTGGGGACCTCAGCCCCAGCATTTT.

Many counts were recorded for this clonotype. CDR3 sequence (DNA): TGTGCCTGGAGTACAGGGAACTATGGCTACACCTTC. This codes for CAWSTGNYGYTF. This rearrangement joins TRBV30 to TRBJ1-2; a weak D match, TRBD1 (6 bases). V was shortened by 2 bases and J by 2 bases, with 6 bases between the two germline ends. CDR3 size: 12 residues. Germline CDR1 reads GTSNPN; CDR2 reads SVGIG (reference sequence).

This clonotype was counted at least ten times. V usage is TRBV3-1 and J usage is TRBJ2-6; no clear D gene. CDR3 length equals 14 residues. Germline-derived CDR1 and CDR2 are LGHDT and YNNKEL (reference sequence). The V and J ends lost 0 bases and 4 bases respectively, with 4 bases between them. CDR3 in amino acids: CASSQDTGANVLTF. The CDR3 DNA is TGTGCCAGCAGCCAAGATACCGGGGCCAACGTCCTGACTTTC.

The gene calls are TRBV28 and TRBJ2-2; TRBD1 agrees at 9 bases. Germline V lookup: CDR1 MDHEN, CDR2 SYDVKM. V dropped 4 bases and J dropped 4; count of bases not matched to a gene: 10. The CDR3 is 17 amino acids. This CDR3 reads CASSSAGTGRVTGELFF. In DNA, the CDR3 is TGTGCCAGCAGTTCCGCCGGGACAGGGCGGGTCACCGGGGAGCTGTTTTTT. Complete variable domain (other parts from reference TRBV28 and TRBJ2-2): DVKVTQSSRYLVKRTGEKVFLECVQDMDHENMFWYRQDPGLGLRLIYFSYDVKMKEKGDIPEGYSVSREKKERFSLILESASTNQTSMYLCASSSAGTGRVTGELFFGEGSRLTVL.

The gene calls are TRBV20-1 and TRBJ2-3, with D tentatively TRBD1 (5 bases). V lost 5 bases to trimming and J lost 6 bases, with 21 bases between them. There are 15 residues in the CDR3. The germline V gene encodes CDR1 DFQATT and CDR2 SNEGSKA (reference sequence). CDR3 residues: CSARHHTQDPDTQYF. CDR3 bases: TGCAGTGCTCGACACCACACACAGGACCCCGATACGCAGTATTTT.

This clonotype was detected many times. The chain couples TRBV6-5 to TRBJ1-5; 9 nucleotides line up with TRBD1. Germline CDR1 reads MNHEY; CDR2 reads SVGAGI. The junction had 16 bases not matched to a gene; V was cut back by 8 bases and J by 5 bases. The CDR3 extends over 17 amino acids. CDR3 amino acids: CASRTDRGPDYHQPQHF. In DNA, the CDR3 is TGTGCCAGCCGAACGGACAGGGGACCAGACTATCATCAGCCCCAGCATTTT.

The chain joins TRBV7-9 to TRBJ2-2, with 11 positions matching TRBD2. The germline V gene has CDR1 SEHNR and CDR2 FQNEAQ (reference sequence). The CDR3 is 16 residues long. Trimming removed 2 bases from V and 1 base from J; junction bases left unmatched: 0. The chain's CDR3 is CASSLTSGRNTGELFF. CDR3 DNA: TGTGCCAGCAGCTTAACTAGCGGGAGGAACACCGGGGAGCTGTTTTTT.

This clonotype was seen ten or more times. DNA for the CDR3: TGTGCCAGCAGTGACCCCAGGACCGAAGCTTTCTTT. It encodes CASSDPRTEAFF. This chain joins TRBV2 and TRBJ1-1; D ambiguous. The V gene lost 3 bases and the J gene lost 8 bases, with 10 bases spanning the gap. The CDR3 runs to 12 residues. Looked up from germline, CDR1 is SNHLY and CDR2 is FYNNEI. Full variable domain (rest looked up from reference TRBV2 and TRBJ1-1): EPEVTQTPSHQVTQMGQEVILRCVPISNHLYFYWYRQILGQKVEFLVSFYNNEISEKSEIFDDQFSVERPDGSNFTLKIRSTKLEDSAMYFCASSDPRTEAFFGQGTRLTVV.

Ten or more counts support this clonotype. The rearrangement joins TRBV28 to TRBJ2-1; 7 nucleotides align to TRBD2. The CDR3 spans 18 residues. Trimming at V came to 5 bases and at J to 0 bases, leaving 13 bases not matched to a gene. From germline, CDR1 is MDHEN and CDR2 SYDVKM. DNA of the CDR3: TGTGCCAGCAGTAGGTCTAGTGGGAGGGGAGGCTCCTACAATGAGCAGTTCTTC. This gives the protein CASSRSSGRGGSYNEQFF.

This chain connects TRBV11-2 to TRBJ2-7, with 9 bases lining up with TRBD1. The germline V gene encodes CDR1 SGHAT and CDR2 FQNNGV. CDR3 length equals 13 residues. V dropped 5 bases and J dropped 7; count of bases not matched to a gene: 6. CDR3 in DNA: TGTGCCAGCAGCCGGGACAGGGCCGGGGAGCAGTACTTC. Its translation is CASSRDRAGEQYF.

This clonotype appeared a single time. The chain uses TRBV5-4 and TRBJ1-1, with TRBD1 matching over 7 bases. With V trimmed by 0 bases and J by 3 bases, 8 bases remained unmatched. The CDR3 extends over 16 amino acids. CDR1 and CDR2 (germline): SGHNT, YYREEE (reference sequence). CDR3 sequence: CASSLAARTGDTEAFF. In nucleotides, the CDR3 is TGTGCCAGCAGCTTGGCGGCGCGTACAGGGGACACTGAAGCTTTCTTT.

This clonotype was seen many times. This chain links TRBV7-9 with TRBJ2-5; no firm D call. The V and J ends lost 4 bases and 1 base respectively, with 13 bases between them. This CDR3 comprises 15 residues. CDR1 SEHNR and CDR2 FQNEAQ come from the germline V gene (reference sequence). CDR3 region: CASSSGTGLQETQYF. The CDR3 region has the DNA TGTGCCAGCAGCTCTGGAACGGGCCTCCAAGAGACCCAGTACTTC.

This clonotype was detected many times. CDR3 protein: CATAVQMNTEAFF. DNA for the CDR3: TGTGCCACAGCTGTCCAAATGAACACTGAAGCTTTCTTT. V and J are TRBV2 and TRBJ1-1; D call uncertain. The germline gives CDR1 SNHLY, CDR2 FYNNEI. Trimming stripped 10 bases from V and 0 bases from J, with 12 bases between. The CDR3 has 13 amino acids.

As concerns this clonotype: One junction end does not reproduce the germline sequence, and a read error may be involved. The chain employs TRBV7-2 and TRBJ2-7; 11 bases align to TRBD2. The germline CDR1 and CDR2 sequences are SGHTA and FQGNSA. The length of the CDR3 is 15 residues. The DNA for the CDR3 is TGTGCCAACAGCTTAGTAGCGGGAGGGGTGGGGGAGCAGTACTTC. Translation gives CANSLVAGGVGEQYF.

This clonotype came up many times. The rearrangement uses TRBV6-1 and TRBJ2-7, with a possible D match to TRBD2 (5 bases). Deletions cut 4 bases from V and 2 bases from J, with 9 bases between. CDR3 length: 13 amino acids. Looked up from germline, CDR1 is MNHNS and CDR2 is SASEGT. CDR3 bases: TGTGCCAGCAGTGTAGAACTAGCCTACGAGCAGTACTTC. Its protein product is CASSVELAYEQYF.

In DNA form, the CDR3 reads TGTGCCAGCAGCCACGACCATCCCACCGGGGAGCTGTTTTTT. Its protein product is CASSHDHPTGELFF. This sequence joins TRBV5-4 and TRBJ2-2; no clear D gene. V lost 4 bases and J 4 bases, leaving 11 bases between the germline ends. The germline V gene has CDR1 SGHNT and CDR2 YYREEE (reference sequence). The CDR3 has 14 residues.

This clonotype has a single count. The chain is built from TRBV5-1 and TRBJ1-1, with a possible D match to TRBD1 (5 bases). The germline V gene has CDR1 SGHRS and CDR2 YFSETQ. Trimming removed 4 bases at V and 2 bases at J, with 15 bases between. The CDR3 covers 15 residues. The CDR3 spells CASSPRPGGNTEAFF. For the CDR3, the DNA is TGCGCCAGCAGCCCCAGGCCTGGGGGAAACACTGAAGCTTTCTTT.

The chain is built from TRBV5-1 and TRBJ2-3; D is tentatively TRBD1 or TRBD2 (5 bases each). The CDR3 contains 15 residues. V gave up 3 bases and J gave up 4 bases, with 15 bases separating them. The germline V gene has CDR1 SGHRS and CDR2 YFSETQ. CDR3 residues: CASSSTGGTPDTQYF. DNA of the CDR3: TGCGCCAGCAGCTCGACTGGGGGTACCCCAGATACGCAGTATTTT.

The CDR3 bases are TGCGCCAGCAGCGAAGGGGACAGGACCTACGAGCAGTACTTC. Translation gives CASSEGDRTYEQYF. The chain is built from TRBV5-1 and TRBJ2-7; 8 bases agree with TRBD1. J lost 2 bases, V lost 4 bases, and 5 bases had no gene match. The CDR3 covers 14 residues. Germline CDR1 reads SGHRS; CDR2 reads YFSETQ.

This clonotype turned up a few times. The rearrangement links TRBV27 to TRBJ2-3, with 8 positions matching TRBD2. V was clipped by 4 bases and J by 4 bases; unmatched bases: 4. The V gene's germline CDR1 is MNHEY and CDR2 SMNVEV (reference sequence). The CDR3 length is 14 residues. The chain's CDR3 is CASSSGLVPDTQYF. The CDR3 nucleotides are TGTGCCAGCAGTTCGGGACTAGTTCCAGATACGCAGTATTTT.

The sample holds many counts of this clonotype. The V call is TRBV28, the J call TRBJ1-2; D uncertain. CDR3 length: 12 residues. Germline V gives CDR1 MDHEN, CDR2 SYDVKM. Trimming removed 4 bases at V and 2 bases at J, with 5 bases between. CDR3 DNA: TGTGCCAGCAGTTCAACGAACTATGGCTACACCTTC. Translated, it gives CASSSTNYGYTF.